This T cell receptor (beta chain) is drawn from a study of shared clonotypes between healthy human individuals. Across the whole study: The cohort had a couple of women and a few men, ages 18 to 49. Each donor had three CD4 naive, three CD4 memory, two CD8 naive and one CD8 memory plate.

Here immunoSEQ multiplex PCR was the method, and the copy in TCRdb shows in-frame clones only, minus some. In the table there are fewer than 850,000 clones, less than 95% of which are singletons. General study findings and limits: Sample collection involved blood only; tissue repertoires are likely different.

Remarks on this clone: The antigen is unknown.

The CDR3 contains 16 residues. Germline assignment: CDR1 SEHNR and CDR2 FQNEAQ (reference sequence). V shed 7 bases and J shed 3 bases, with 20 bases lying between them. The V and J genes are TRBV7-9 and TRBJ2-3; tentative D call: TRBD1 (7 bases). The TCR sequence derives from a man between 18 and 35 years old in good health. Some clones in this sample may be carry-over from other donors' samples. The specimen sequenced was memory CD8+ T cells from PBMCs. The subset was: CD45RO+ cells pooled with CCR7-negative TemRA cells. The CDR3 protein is CASTQGGGWGTDTQYF. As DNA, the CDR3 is TGTGCCAGCACCCAGGGGGGCGGTTGGGGTACAGATACGCAGTATTTT.